These 17 T cell receptor beta chains were all obtained from the same sample, sequenced in a study of CD8 T cells in ankylosing spondylitis. Study findings and constraints: What appeared characteristic of ankylosing spondylitis blood was a TCR beta motif of fewer than ten highly homologous variants.

For these receptors, no antigen is known. TCRdb re-derived calls from the 5' RACE reads in MiXCR, one entry per CDR3 protein. In the table there are more than 600,000 distinct CDR3 sequences, 19% of which are singletons. Sequencing used blood, either unsorted or a sorted T cell fraction (not recorded which). These receptors originate from a male donor with ankylosing spondylitis.

CDR3 in DNA: TGTGCCAGCAGCATGGTGGGGACTAGCGGCGCAGATACGCAGTATTTT. Amino acid sequence: CASSMVGTSGADTQYF. The chain has TRBV21-1 and TRBJ2-3; the table's D call of TRBD2 was not tested on the DNA. TRBV21-1 is a recognized pseudogene. CDR3 length equals 16 residues.

The chain has TRBV12-3 or TRBV12-4 and TRBJ1-1; D gene ambiguous. The V end was cut by 3 bases, the J end by 2 bases, with 10 bases between. The CDR3 loop spans 14 amino acids. The CDR3 DNA is TGTGCCAGCAGTTTTGGGGTGGGCAACACTGAAGCTTTCTTT. This translates into CASSFGVGNTEAFF.

This clonotype was counted at least ten times. The chain couples TRBV9 to TRBJ2-1; 13 bases line up with TRBD2. Germline lookup yields CDR1 SGDLS and CDR2 YYNGEE. J gave up 2 bases and V 3 bases, and 2 bases lay outside the gene matches. CDR3 size: 16 residues. CDR3 in DNA: TGTGCCAGCAGCGAAACTAGCGGGAGGGCCTACAATGAGCAGTTCTTC. Translating it yields CASSETSGRAYNEQFF.

The chain carries TRBV15 and TRBJ2-7; unclear D gene. Trimming took 4 bases from V and 5 from J, leaving 18 bases between them. Germline V lookup: CDR1 LNHNV, CDR2 YYDKDF (reference sequence). The CDR3 is made up of 15 amino acids. The CDR3, as DNA: TGTGCCACCAGCACCGAGACACAACCTTCCGACGAGCAGTACTTC. Translated: CATSTETQPSDEQYF.

This clonotype came up a few times. V usage is TRBV9 and J usage is TRBJ2-5; 11 bases fit TRBD1. The CDR3 runs 15 residues. Per germline, CDR1 SGDLS and CDR2 YYNGEE. The J segment lost 3 bases and the V segment lost 2 bases, leaving 3 bases of the junction unmatched. CDR3 DNA: TGTGCCAGCAGCGTGGGGACAGGGGGGAAAGAGACCCAGTACTTC. Encoded protein: CASSVGTGGKETQYF.

In this sample, this clonotype turned up many times. This sequence joins TRBV25-1 and TRBJ1-5; D unresolved. The CDR3 has 14 amino acids. V lost 4 bases to trimming and J lost 0 bases, with 7 bases between them. CDR1 is MGHDK, CDR2 SYGVNS, per germline. The CDR3 protein is CASSAGYSNQPQHF. Written as DNA, the CDR3 is TGTGCCAGCAGTGCGGGGTATAGCAATCAGCCCCAGCATTTT.

This chain connects TRBV11-2 to TRBJ2-7; 9 bases match TRBD1. This CDR3 is 16 amino acids long. Germline CDR1 is SGHAT and CDR2 is FQNNGV. The trim removed 2 bases at V and 5 bases at J, leaving 10 bases unmatched. In DNA, the CDR3 is TGTGCCAGCAGCTTAACAGGGGGCAAACAGCTCGACGAGCAGTACTTC. This sequence encodes CASSLTGGKQLDEQYF.

This sequence joins TRBV7-3 and TRBJ1-1; D ambiguous. Trimming removed 3 bases at V and 4 bases at J, with 12 bases between. From germline, CDR1 is SGHTA and CDR2 FQGTGA. The CDR3 is made up of 14 amino acids. CDR3 DNA sequence: TGTGCCAGCAGCTTTTTGGCAGGAGCCACTGAAGCTTTCTTT. Translating gives CASSFLAGATEAFF.

This clonotype was found many times. J is TRBJ2-7 and V is TRBV12-3 or TRBV12-4, with D perhaps given as TRBD1 or TRBD2 (5 bases each). The CDR3 has 14 residues. Trimming removed 5 bases at V and 8 bases at J, with 19 bases between. CDR3 nucleotides: TGTGCCAGCAGTCATCGGGACCGCTACCAACAGCAGTACTTC. Translation: CASSHRDRYQQQYF.

This clonotype was counted between two and nine times. The chain combines TRBV20-1 with TRBJ1-6; maybe TRBD1 (5 bases). V dropped 3 bases and J dropped 9 bases, with 18 bases sitting between them. Germline CDR1 is DFQATT and CDR2 is SNEGSKA (reference sequence). This CDR3 contains 15 residues. As DNA, the CDR3 is TGCAGTGCTAGCGACAGCGAGATCTATGGTTCACCCCTCCACTTT. It encodes CSASDSEIYGSPLHF.

J is TRBJ2-7 and V is TRBV7-3; possible D gene TRBD2, 5 bases. The CDR3 runs 16 residues. V was trimmed by 4 bases and J by 3 bases, leaving 19 bases between them. Germline assignment: CDR1 SGHTA and CDR2 FQGTGA. CDR3 residues: CASSSERGLNFYEQYF. CDR3 bases: TGTGCCAGCAGCTCAGAACGCGGGCTGAACTTCTACGAGCAGTACTTC.

V and J are TRBV7-2 and TRBJ1-6; D is unclear. The CDR3 has 14 residues. V was clipped by 2 bases and J by 8 bases, with 10 bases between them. Germline V lookup: CDR1 SGHTA, CDR2 FQGNSA. The CDR3 DNA sequence: TGTGCCAGCAGCTTAACTGGAGATTATTCACCCCTCCACTTT. Translation: CASSLTGDYSPLHF.

The rearrangement links TRBV10-2 to TRBJ2-7, with D perhaps matching TRBD1 (6 bases). The CDR3 is made up of 13 amino acids. CDR1 WSHSY and CDR2 SAAADI come from the germline V gene. The V end lost 10 bases, the J end lost 1 base, and 14 bases lay between the germline ends. The CDR3 loop is CATSTGNSYEQYF. As DNA, the CDR3 is TGCGCCACCTCGACAGGAAATTCCTACGAGCAGTACTTC.

J is TRBJ1-4 and V is TRBV15; D is ambiguous. CDR3 length: 13 amino acids. Deletions cut 4 bases from V and 8 bases from J, with 11 bases between. CDR1 and CDR2 (germline): LNHNV, YYDKDF (reference sequence). DNA for the CDR3: TGTGCCACCAGCATCGTCCTTGGGGAAAAACTGTTTTTT. This gives the protein CATSIVLGEKLFF. The variable domain in full, with the rest retrieved from reference TRBV15 and TRBJ1-4, is DAMVIQNPRYQVTQFGKPVTLSCSQTLNHNVMYWYQQKSSQAPKLLFHYYDKDFNNEADTPDNFQSRRPNTSFCFLDIRSPGLGDTAMYLCATSIVLGEKLFFGSGTQLSVL.

The chain employs TRBV5-1 and TRBJ1-2, with D possibly being TRBD1 (5 bases). The CDR3 is 15 residues long. V was clipped by 0 bases and J by 6 bases, with 15 bases between them. CDR1 is SGHRS, CDR2 YFSETQ, per germline. CDR3 DNA: TGCGCCAGCAGCTTGGAAGGGGCCCGGGGGAATGGCTACACCTTC. Translating gives CASSLEGARGNGYTF.

The J gene is TRBJ2-1, the V gene TRBV5-6, with TRBD2 identical over 11 bases. The ends lost 2 bases at V and 4 bases at J; junction bases unmatched: 8. The CDR3 is made up of 17 amino acids. From germline, CDR1 is SGHDT and CDR2 YYEEEE. The CDR3 DNA reads TGTGCCAGCAGCTTCTTCGGGGCTAGCGGGAGGTACAATGAGCAGTTCTTC. It specifies CASSFFGASGRYNEQFF.

This clonotype was counted between two and nine times. This rearrangement joins TRBV5-1 to TRBJ1-1; unclear D gene. The V gene's germline CDR1 is SGHRS and CDR2 YFSETQ. This CDR3 has 14 residues. The ends were cut back, 7 bases at V and 4 bases at J, with 17 bases in the middle. DNA of the CDR3: TGCGCCAGCCCACCCCCCTTGAGAGGCACTGAAGCTTTCTTT. Protein sequence: CASPPPLRGTEAFF.